Below, 14 T cell receptor beta chains from the same sample are listed, as sequenced in a study of identical twins. TCRdb ran MiXCR on the 5' RACE reads and lists one entry per CDR3 protein. This table holds 200,000 to 250,000 distinct CDR3 sequences, 6.5% to 8% found once. This sample was shared with a second study, whose subject was T cells expressing NK-cell markers.

Sequencing input: CD8+ T cells sorted from blood. All receptors derive from a woman between 18 and 29 years old in good health.

This clonotype was counted a few times. This chain links TRBV29-1 with TRBJ1-2, with D possibly matching TRBD1 (5 bases). Trimming cost V 5 bases and J 8 bases, with 15 bases left between them. In germline, CDR1 is SQVTM, CDR2 ANQGSEA. The CDR3 runs to 12 residues. The chain's CDR3 is CSVPGLMGGYTF. Written as DNA, the CDR3 is TGCAGCGTTCCGGGGCTCATGGGAGGCTACACCTTC.

This clonotype was seen more than once but under ten times. This rearrangement joins TRBV5-1 to TRBJ2-3; the match to TRBD2 covers 8 bases. The germline gives CDR1 SGHRS, CDR2 YFSETQ. With 4 bases clipped from V and 0 bases from J, the junction kept 13 bases outside the gene matches. CDR3 length equals 18 residues. In DNA form, the CDR3 reads TGCGCCAGCAGCACCAGCGGGGGACCCGCCCGAAGCACAGATACGCAGTATTTT. Its protein product is CASSTSGGPARSTDTQYF.

This clonotype appeared a few times. The gene calls are TRBV15 and TRBJ2-1; TRBD1 agrees at 7 bases. There are 16 residues in the CDR3. Germline-derived CDR1 and CDR2 are LNHNV and YYDKDF (reference sequence). With 0 bases clipped from V and 2 bases from J, the junction kept 4 bases outside the gene matches. DNA of the CDR3: TGTGCCACCAGCAGAGATGGGCAGGGGGCCTACAATGAGCAGTTCTTC. Translation: CATSRDGQGAYNEQFF.

This clonotype was picked up a small number of times. The chain recombines TRBV15 with TRBJ2-1; TRBD2 aligns across 11 bases. This CDR3 is built from 16 residues. From germline, CDR1 is LNHNV and CDR2 YYDKDF (reference sequence). J gave up 6 bases and V 3 bases, and 7 bases lay outside the gene matches. This CDR3 is CATSRVLAGAVNEQFF. In DNA form, the CDR3 reads TGTGCCACCAGCAGGGTACTAGCGGGAGCGGTCAATGAGCAGTTCTTC.

The table lists this clonotype with many counts. V usage is TRBV15 and J usage is TRBJ2-5; D remains ambiguous. Germline V gives CDR1 LNHNV, CDR2 YYDKDF (reference sequence). The ends were cut back, 5 bases at V and 4 bases at J, with 5 bases in the middle. CDR3 length: 11 residues. Here the CDR3 DNA reads TGTGCCACCAGCCACACAGAGACCCAGTACTTC. It yields the protein CATSHTETQYF.

This clonotype was detected many times. The chain is built from TRBV29-1 and TRBJ1-1; D not resolved. CDR1 and CDR2 (germline): SQVTM, ANQGSEA. Deletions cut 6 bases from V and 7 bases from J, with 18 bases between. The CDR3 contains 13 residues. For the CDR3, the DNA is TGCAGCGTGACCCGCCCCGCGGGGAATGAAGCTTTCTTT. Translation gives CSVTRPAGNEAFF.

The chain couples TRBV2 to TRBJ2-2; D may be TRBD1 or TRBD2 (5 bases each). Germline CDR1 SNHLY, CDR2 FYNNEI. Deletions cut 3 bases from V and 4 bases from J, with 9 bases between. The CDR3 spans 14 residues. CDR3 loop: CASSDRDGTGELFF. CDR3 nucleotide sequence: TGTGCCAGCAGTGACAGGGACGGCACCGGGGAGCTGTTTTTT.

This sequence joins TRBV5-6 and TRBJ2-3; D might be TRBD1 or TRBD2, each matching 5 bases. The CDR3 contains 14 residues. Germline CDR1 SGHDT, CDR2 YYEEEE. V was cut by 2 bases and J by 2 bases, with 9 bases left in between. The DNA of the CDR3 is TGTGCCAGCAGCTTTCTGGGGGACACAGATACGCAGTATTTT. Protein sequence: CASSFLGDTDTQYF. Using reference TRBV5-6 and TRBJ2-3 for the parts outside the CDR3, the full variable domain is DAGVTQSPTHLIKTRGQQVTLRCSPKSGHDTVSWYQQALGQGPQFIFQYYEEEERQRGNFPDRFSGHQFPNYSSELNVNALLLGDSALYLCASSFLGDTDTQYFGPGTRLTVL.

This clonotype was seen many times. One end of the junction is discordant with germline, which a read error may explain. The chain employs TRBV10-3 and TRBJ2-1; no clear D gene. CDR1 ENHRY and CDR2 SYGVKD come from the germline V gene. The CDR3 sequence is 9 residues long. The CDR3 spells CAIGDEQFF. Written as DNA, the CDR3 is TGTGCCATCGGTGATGAGCAGTTCTTC.

J is TRBJ2-7 and V is TRBV7-6, with D unresolved. Trimming took 1 base from V and 1 from J, leaving 11 bases between them. This CDR3 spans 15 amino acids. Germline V gene lookup returns CDR1 SGHVS and CDR2 FNYEAQ. The CDR3 nucleotides are TGTGCCAGCAGCTTAGAACTTTCTCTGTCCTACGAGCAGTACTTC. It translates to CASSLELSLSYEQYF.

This clonotype turned up a few times. The rearrangement uses TRBV5-6 and TRBJ2-1; 8 bases align to TRBD2. The CDR3 covers 16 residues. V dropped 0 bases and J dropped 8; count of bases not matched to a gene: 10. CDR1 is SGHDT, CDR2 YYEEEE, per germline. CDR3 sequence: CASSLGLERGNYEQFF. In nucleotides, the CDR3 is TGTGCCAGCAGCTTGGGGTTGGAGCGGGGGAACTATGAGCAGTTCTTC. Full variable domain (missing parts from reference TRBV5-6 and TRBJ2-1): DAGVTQSPTHLIKTRGQQVTLRCSPKSGHDTVSWYQQALGQGPQFIFQYYEEEERQRGNFPDRFSGHQFPNYSSELNVNALLLGDSALYLCASSLGLERGNYEQFFGPGTRLTVL.

This sequence joins TRBV6-1 and TRBJ2-7; TRBD1 aligns across 10 bases. The CDR3 is 14 residues long. With V trimmed by 6 bases and J by 4 bases, 6 bases remained unmatched. CDR1 MNHNS and CDR2 SASEGT come from the germline V gene. The CDR3 bases are TGTGCCAGCAGCGACTGGGACAGGGGATACGAGCAGTACTTC. Residues: CASSDWDRGYEQYF.

The rearrangement uses TRBV10-3 and TRBJ2-1; 13 nucleotides align to TRBD2. The CDR3 is 13 residues long. V lost 0 bases and J lost 14; bases outside the gene matches: 1. Germline-derived CDR1 and CDR2 are ENHRY and SYGVKD. CDR3 nucleotide sequence: TGTGCCATCAGTGAGTCGACTAGCGGGAGGAAGTTCTTC. Amino acid sequence: CAISESTSGRKFF.

This clonotype has a count of ten or more. CDR3 loop: CASSPSGAYMNTEAFF. CDR3 sequence (DNA): TGTGCCAGCAGTCCTTCAGGGGCCTACATGAACACTGAAGCTTTCTTT. The rearrangement uses TRBV12-3 or TRBV12-4 and TRBJ1-1; possibly TRBD1 for D (6 bases). The CDR3 spans 16 residues. The germline V and J ends were trimmed by 5 bases and 0 bases, with 16 bases remaining between them.